The 12 T cell receptor beta chains below were found in one sample sequenced in a study of shared clonotypes between healthy human individuals (dated by TCRdb to between 2020 and 2021). To prepare the library, the immunoSEQ multiplex PCR assay was applied. The source is immuneACCESS, and TCRdb retained only in-frame sequences with V and J called. Part of the clones is not carried over; for the studies checked, unresolved V genes explain less than half of this, and the remainder is unexplained. The sample data list under 600,000 clones, and approximately 97% of these were observed just once. About 0.057% of the sample rests with the top ten. Material: naive CD4+ T cells sorted from blood. The sample's cell subset or site label, in plain terms: CD45RA+ positively selected. The source of these receptors is a young woman in good health.

The chain uses TRBV19 and TRBJ2-1; 12 nucleotides align to TRBD2. Germline V gives CDR1 LNHDA, CDR2 SQIVND (reference sequence). Trimming cost V 5 bases and J 0 bases; bases outside gene matches: 14. The CDR3 sequence is 20 residues long. CDR3 loop: CASSGRYASGRESSYNEQFF. In DNA form, the CDR3 reads TGTGCCAGTAGTGGGAGATATGCTAGCGGGAGGGAGAGCTCCTACAATGAGCAGTTCTTC.

This rearrangement joins TRBV28 to TRBJ2-1; the D gene could be TRBD1 or TRBD2 (7 bases each). Germline CDR1 reads MDHEN; CDR2 reads SYDVKM. The germline V and J ends were trimmed by 2 bases and 9 bases, with 14 bases remaining between them. The CDR3 is 14 residues long. CDR3 protein: CASSLPTGRGEQFF. CDR3 bases: TGTGCCAGCAGTTTACCGACAGGGAGGGGTGAGCAGTTCTTC.

V usage is TRBV6-1 and J usage is TRBJ2-5; D possibly matches TRBD1 or TRBD2 (5 bases each). Trimming cost V 2 bases and J 4 bases, with 14 bases left between them. This CDR3 is built from 15 residues. Germline V gene sequence: CDR1 MNHNS, CDR2 SASEGT. As DNA, the CDR3 is TGTGCCAGCAGTGAAATGTATCCGGGGACAGAGACCCAGTACTTC. It yields the protein CASSEMYPGTETQYF.

J is TRBJ1-2 and V is TRBV6-6; D unclear. The CDR3 runs to 14 residues. The V gene lost 6 bases and the J gene lost 4 bases, with 15 bases spanning the gap. Germline V lookup: CDR1 MNHNY, CDR2 SVGAGI (reference sequence). The CDR3, as DNA: TGTGCCAGCAGCCTCACATGGGTGGGCTATGGCTACACCTTC. Its protein is CASSLTWVGYGYTF.

The rearrangement uses TRBV5-1 and TRBJ2-1; the D is unclear. Germline V gene data show CDR1 as SGHRS and CDR2 as YFSETQ. This CDR3 is 15 amino acids long. V lost 2 bases, J lost 4 bases, and 13 bases lay in between. This chain's CDR3 is CASSLLDPPYNEQFF. The CDR3 DNA follows: TGCGCCAGCAGCTTATTGGACCCCCCGTACAATGAGCAGTTCTTC.

This chain joins TRBV6-5 and TRBJ2-3; D remains ambiguous. Germline values: CDR1 MNHEY, CDR2 SVGAGI. Trimming pared 0 bases from V and 0 bases from J, leaving 7 bases between. The CDR3 length is 15 residues. CDR3 loop: CASSYSTGSTDTQYF. CDR3 sequence (DNA): TGTGCCAGCAGTTACTCGACTGGGAGCACAGATACGCAGTATTTT.

The genes are TRBV27 and TRBJ2-7; perhaps TRBD1 as D (5 bases). Looked up from germline, CDR1 is MNHEY and CDR2 is SMNVEV (reference sequence). The ends were cut back, 6 bases at V and 0 bases at J, with 9 bases in the middle. There are 13 residues in the CDR3. The CDR3 region has the DNA TGTGCCAGCAGGACAGTGAGCTCCTACGAGCAGTACTTC. This encodes CASRTVSSYEQYF.

This clone was counted a single time. The chain joins TRBV19 to TRBJ2-2, with 12 bases aligning to TRBD2. Germline CDR1 LNHDA, CDR2 SQIVND (reference sequence). CDR3 size: 16 residues. V shed 3 bases, J shed 6 bases, and the junction held 5 bases outside the gene matches. DNA for the CDR3: TGTGCCAGTAGTATCTCGACTAGCGGGAGATCCGGGGAGCTGTTTTTT. Translating gives CASSISTSGRSGELFF.

This clone appeared once. This chain uses TRBV28 with TRBJ2-1; weak D call: TRBD2 (5 bases). Between the trimmed V and J ends, which lost 6 bases and 8 bases, there was a span of 17 bases. This CDR3 comprises 14 residues. Germline V CDR1 and CDR2: MDHEN, SYDVKM. The CDR3 is CASRLARRIDEQFF. The CDR3 region has the DNA TGTGCCAGCAGGTTAGCGAGGAGGATCGATGAGCAGTTCTTC.

The V and J genes are TRBV28 and TRBJ2-7; 9 bases map to TRBD1. This CDR3 contains 15 residues. From germline, CDR1 is MDHEN and CDR2 SYDVKM. V shed 2 bases and J 5 bases; nucleotides not matched to a gene: 7. The CDR3 is CASSLSGTGSHEQYF. CDR3 nucleotide sequence: TGTGCCAGCAGTTTAAGCGGGACAGGGAGCCACGAGCAGTACTTC.

The chain employs TRBV5-4 and TRBJ2-7; D might be TRBD2 (6 bases). V shed 2 bases and J shed 0 bases, with 12 bases lying between them. The CDR3 extends over 15 amino acids. Germline CDR1 reads SGHNT; CDR2 reads YYREEE (reference sequence). In nucleotides, the CDR3 is TGTGCCAGCAGCTTAAGTCTCGGGAGCTCCTACGAGCAGTACTTC. Translation gives CASSLSLGSSYEQYF.

This chain links TRBV27 with TRBJ2-1; D possibly corresponds to TRBD2 (5 bases). Germline lookup yields CDR1 MNHEY and CDR2 SMNVEV (reference sequence). V was cut by 6 bases and J by 5 bases, with 14 bases left in between. This CDR3 region has 14 residues. CDR3 loop: CASRIGRWDNEQFF. CDR3 nucleotides: TGTGCCAGCAGGATTGGGAGATGGGACAATGAGCAGTTCTTC.